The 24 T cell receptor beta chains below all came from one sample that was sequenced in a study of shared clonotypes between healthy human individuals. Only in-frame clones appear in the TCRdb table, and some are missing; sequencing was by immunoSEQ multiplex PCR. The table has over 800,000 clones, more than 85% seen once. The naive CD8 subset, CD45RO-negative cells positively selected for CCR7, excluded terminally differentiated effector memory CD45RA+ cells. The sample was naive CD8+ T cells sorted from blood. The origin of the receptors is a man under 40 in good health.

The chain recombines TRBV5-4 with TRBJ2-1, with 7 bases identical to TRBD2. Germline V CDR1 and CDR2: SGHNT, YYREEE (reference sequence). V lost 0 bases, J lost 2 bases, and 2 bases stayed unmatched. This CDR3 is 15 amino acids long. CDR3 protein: CASSLGGGAYNEQFF. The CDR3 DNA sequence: TGTGCCAGCAGCTTGGGGGGGGGAGCCTACAATGAGCAGTTCTTC.

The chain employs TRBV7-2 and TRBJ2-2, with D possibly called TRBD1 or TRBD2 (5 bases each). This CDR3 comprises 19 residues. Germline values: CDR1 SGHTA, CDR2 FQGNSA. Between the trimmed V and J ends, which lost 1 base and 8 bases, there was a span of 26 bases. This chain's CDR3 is CASSLESVEGTPSGGELFF. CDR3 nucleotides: TGTGCCAGCAGCTTAGAATCCGTGGAAGGGACCCCGTCAGGGGGGGAGCTGTTTTTT.

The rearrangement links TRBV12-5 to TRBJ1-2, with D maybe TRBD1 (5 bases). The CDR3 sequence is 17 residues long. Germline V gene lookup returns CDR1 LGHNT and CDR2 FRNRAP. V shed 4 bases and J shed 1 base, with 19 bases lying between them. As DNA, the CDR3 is TGTGCTAGTGGTTCCACCCTCGACAGAACCATTAACTATGGCTACACCTTC. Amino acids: CASGSTLDRTINYGYTF.

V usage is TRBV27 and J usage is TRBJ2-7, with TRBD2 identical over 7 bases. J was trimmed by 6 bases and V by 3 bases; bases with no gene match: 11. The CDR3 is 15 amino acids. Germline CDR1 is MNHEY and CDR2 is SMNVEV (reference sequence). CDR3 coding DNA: TGTGCCAGCAGTTTTCGAGGGAGGGCCTTTACCGAGCAGTACTTC. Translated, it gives CASSFRGRAFTEQYF.

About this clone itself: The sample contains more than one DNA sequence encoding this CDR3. The chain's CDR3 is CASRGLPYEQYF. The CDR3 region has the DNA TGTGCCAGTCGCGGGTTACCTTACGAGCAGTACTTC. V gene TRBV27 combines with J gene TRBJ2-7, with a tentative D call TRBD2 (5 bases). Trimming shortened V by 9 bases and J by 4 bases, and 13 bases separated the two germline ends. CDR1 and CDR2 (germline): MNHEY, SMNVEV (reference sequence). This CDR3 is 12 amino acids long.

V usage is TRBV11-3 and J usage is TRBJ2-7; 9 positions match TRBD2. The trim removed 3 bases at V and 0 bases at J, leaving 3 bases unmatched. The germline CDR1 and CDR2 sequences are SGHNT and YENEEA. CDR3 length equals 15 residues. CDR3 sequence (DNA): TGTGCCAGCAGCTTTTCTAGCGGGATCTCCTACGAGCAGTACTTC. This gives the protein CASSFSSGISYEQYF.

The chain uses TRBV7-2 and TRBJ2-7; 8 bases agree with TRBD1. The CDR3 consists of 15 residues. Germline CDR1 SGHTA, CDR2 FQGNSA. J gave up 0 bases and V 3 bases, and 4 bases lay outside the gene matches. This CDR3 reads CASSFGQGASYEQYF. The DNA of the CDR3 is TGTGCCAGCAGCTTCGGGCAGGGGGCCTCCTACGAGCAGTACTTC. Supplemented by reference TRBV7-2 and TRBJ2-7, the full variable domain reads GAGVSQSPSNKVTEKGKDVELRCDPISGHTALYWYRQSLGQGLEFLIYFQGNSAPDKSGLPSDRFSAERTGGSVSTLTIQRTQQEDSAVYLCASSFGQGASYEQYFGPGTRLTVT.

The CDR3 protein is CASSHNGGSSYNEQFF. In nucleotides, the CDR3 is TGTGCCAGCAGCCACAACGGGGGGAGCTCCTACAATGAGCAGTTCTTC. The chain is built from TRBV2 and TRBJ2-1; the match to TRBD2 covers 7 bases. The CDR3 length is 16 residues. The trim removed 6 bases at V and 0 bases at J, leaving 8 bases unmatched. Germline V lookup: CDR1 SNHLY, CDR2 FYNNEI.

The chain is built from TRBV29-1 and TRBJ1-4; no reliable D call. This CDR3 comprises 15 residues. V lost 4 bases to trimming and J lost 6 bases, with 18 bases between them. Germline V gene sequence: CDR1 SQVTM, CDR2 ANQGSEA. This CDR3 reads CSVGQVEEGYEKLFF. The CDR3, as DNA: TGCAGCGTTGGGCAGGTGGAAGAAGGGTATGAAAAACTGTTTTTT.

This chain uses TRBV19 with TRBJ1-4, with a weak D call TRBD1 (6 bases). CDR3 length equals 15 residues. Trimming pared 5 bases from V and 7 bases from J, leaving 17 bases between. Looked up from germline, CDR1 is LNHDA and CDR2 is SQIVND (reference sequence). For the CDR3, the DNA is TGTGCCAGTAGTTTAACCACAGGGTCCGGTGAAAAACTGTTTTTT. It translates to CASSLTTGSGEKLFF.

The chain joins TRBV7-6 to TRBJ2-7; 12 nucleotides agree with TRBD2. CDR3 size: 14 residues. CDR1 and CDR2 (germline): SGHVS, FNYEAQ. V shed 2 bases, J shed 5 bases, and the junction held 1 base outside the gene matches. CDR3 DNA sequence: TGTGCCAGCAGCTTACTAGCGGGAGGGCACGAGCAGTACTTC. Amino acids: CASSLLAGGHEQYF.

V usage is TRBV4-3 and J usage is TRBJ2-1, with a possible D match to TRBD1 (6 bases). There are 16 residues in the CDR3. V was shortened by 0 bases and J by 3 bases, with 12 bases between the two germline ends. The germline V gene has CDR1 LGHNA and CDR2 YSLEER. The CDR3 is CASSQDWDTHYNEQFF. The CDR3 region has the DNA TGCGCCAGCAGCCAAGATTGGGACACGCACTACAATGAGCAGTTCTTC.

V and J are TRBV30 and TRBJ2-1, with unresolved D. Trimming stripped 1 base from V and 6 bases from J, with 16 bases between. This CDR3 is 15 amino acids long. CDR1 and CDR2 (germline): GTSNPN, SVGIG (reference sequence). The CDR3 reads CAWSDGNLGSNEQFF. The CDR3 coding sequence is TGTGCCTGGAGTGACGGTAATTTGGGAAGCAATGAGCAGTTCTTC.

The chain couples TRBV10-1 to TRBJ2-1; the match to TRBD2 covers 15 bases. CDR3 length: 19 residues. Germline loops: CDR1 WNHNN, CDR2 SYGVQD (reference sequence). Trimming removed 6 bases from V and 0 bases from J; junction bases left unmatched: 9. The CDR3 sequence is CASSDIGLAGGLSYNEQFF. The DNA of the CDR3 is TGCGCCAGCAGCGACATCGGACTAGCGGGAGGGCTCTCCTACAATGAGCAGTTCTTC.

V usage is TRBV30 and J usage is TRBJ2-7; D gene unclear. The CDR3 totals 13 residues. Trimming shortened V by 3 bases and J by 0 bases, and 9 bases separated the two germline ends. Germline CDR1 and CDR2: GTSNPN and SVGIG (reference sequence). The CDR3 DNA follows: TGTGCCTGGAGCCTCGGAGTCTCCTACGAGCAGTACTTC. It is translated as CAWSLGVSYEQYF.

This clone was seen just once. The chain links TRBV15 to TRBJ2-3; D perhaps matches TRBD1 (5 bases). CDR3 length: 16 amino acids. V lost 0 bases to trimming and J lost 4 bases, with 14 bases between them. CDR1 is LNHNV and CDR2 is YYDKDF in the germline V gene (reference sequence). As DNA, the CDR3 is TGTGCCACCAGCAGAGATCGGGCAGGGAAAGCAGATACGCAGTATTTT. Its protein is CATSRDRAGKADTQYF.

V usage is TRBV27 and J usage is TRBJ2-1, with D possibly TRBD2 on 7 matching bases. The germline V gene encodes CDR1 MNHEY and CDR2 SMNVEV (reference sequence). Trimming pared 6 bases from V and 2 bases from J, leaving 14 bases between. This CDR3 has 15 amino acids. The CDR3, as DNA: TGTGCCAGCAGACAAGGGGGAGGGGCCTACAATGAGCAGTTCTTC. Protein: CASRQGGGAYNEQFF.

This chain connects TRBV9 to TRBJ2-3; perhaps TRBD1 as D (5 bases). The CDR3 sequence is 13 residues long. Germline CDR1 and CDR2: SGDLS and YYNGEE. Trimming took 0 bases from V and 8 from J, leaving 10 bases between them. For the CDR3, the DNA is TGTGCCAGCAGCGTAGAGGGGTTCGGTACGCAGTATTTT. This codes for CASSVEGFGTQYF.

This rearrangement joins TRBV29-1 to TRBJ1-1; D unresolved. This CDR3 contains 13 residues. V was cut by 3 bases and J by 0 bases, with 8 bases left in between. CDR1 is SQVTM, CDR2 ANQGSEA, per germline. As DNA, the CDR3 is TGCAGCGTTGATTTACAGCTGAACACTGAAGCTTTCTTT. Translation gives CSVDLQLNTEAFF.

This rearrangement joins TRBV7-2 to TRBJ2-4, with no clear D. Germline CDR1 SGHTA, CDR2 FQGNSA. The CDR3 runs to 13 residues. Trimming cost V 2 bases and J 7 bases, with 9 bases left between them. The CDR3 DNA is TGTGCCAGCAGCTTAAAGTTGGGGAACATTCAGTACTTC. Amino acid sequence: CASSLKLGNIQYF.

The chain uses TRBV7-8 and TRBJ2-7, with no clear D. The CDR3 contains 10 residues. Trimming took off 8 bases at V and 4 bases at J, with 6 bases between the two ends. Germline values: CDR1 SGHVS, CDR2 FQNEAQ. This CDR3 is CASGDYEQYF. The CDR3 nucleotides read TGTGCCAGCGGAGATTACGAGCAGTACTTC.

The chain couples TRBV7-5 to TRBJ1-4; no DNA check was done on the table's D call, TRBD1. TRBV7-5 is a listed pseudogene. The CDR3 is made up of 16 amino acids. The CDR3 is CARSKCTATPNEKLFF. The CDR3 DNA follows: TGTGCCAGAAGCAAATGTACAGCTACACCCAATGAAAAACTGTTTTTT.

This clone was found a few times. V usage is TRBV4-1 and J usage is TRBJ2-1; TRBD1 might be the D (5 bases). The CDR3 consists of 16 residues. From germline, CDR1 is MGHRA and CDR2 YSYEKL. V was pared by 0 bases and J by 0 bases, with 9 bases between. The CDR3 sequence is CASSQEGLSSYNEQFF. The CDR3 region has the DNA TGCGCCAGCAGCCAAGAGGGGCTCAGCTCCTACAATGAGCAGTTCTTC.

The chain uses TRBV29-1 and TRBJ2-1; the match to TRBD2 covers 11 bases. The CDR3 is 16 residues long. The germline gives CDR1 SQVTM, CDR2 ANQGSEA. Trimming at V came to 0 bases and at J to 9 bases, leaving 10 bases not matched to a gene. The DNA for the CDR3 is TGCAGCGTTGAAGATGTAGGGCTAGCGGGAGGAGGTGAGCAGTTCTTC. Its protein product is CSVEDVGLAGGGEQFF.